This section outlines one T cell receptor (beta chain) sequence together with its context. Germline V CDR1 and CDR2: GTSNPN, SVGIG (reference sequence). The CDR3 extends over 15 amino acids. After removal of 1 base from V and 5 bases from J, the junction contained 8 bases not matched to a gene. The data stem from a study of blood T cell repertoires in COVID-19. Study-level background: T cells, B-cell-depleted T cells, or PBMCs supplied cDNA or gDNA.

As processed by the authors: Scientists estimated how many nucleated cells there were by amplifying reference gene primers. Data came from immunoSEQ multiplex PCR; TCRdb stores just in-frame clones and leaves some out. The V and J calls and the clone size are those of that table, but D and trimming were determined from the DNA. The data contain over 200,000 clones, 75% to 90% of them singletons. Participants came from 24 US areas, aged about 18 to 95 years. The study counted Cohort 3 donors as recovered given two negative PCRs, clearance, or symptom resolution. The TCR sequence derives from a man aged 35 to 55 who had recovered from COVID-19. The chain is built from TRBV30 and TRBJ2-5; 9 bases are shared with TRBD2. The sequenced material came from PBMCs or T cells enriched from blood (not recorded which). CDR3: CAWSGGASGIETQYF. The DNA of the CDR3 is TGTGCCTGGAGTGGTGGGGCTAGCGGGATCGAGACCCAGTACTTC.